The rows below give T cell receptor beta chains drawn from one sample of a study of radiation and T cells in renal cell carcinoma. Clones were read by immunoSEQ multiplex PCR, and TCRdb kept only the in-frame ones, dropping some. Among about 150,000 clones listed, about 87% were seen once. Specimen: blood, collected from a patient whose treatment included radiotherapy and nephrectomy. The receptors were gathered from a woman in her 70s with renal cell carcinoma. CDR3s include the opening cysteine and the closing phenylalanine or tryptophan. The D gene is left open where the match is weak. Only some rows state a clone size, as once, few, many or a class for expanded clones.

TRBV5-1	14	TRBJ1-1	.	.	CASSLDGGNTEAFF	TGCGCCAGCAGCTTGGATGGGGGTAACACTGAAGCTTTCTTT
TRBV15	14	TRBJ1-1	.	.	CATSRGGNGLGAFF	TGTGCCACCAGCAGAGGGGGGAACGGACTCGGAGCTTTCTTT
TRBV5-5	15	TRBJ2-7	.	.	CASSLETGYSYEQYF	TGTGCCAGCAGCTTGGAAACAGGTTACTCCTACGAGCAGTACTTC
TRBV19	15	TRBJ2-7	TRBD1	.	CASSGRDRGTYEQYF	TGTGCCAGTAGTGGCCGGGACAGGGGCACCTACGAGCAGTACTTC
TRBV28	13	TRBJ1-2	.	.	CASSLQGLGGYTF	TGTGCCAGCAGCCTACAGGGACTAGGTGGCTACACCTTC
TRBV30	13	TRBJ1-1	.	.	CAWSVRWNTEAFF	TGTGCCTGGAGTGTACGGTGGAACACTGAAGCTTTCTTT
TRBV6-1	15	TRBJ1-5	.	.	CASKIMRDSNQPQHF	TGTGCCAGCAAGATTATGCGGGATAGCAATCAGCCCCAGCATTTT
TRBV4-1	13	TRBJ1-2	.	.	CASSQDPGYGYTF	TGCGCCAGCAGCCAAGATCCGGGCTATGGCTACACCTTC
TRBV4-2	15	TRBJ1-2	.	.	CASSQDREGNYGYTF	TGTGCCAGCAGCCAAGATAGGGAGGGTAACTATGGCTACACCTTC
TRBV7-2	15	TRBJ1-3	.	.	CASSTTGVAGNTIYF	TGTGCCAGCAGCACCACTGGGGTCGCTGGAAACACCATATATTTT
TRBV5-1	18	TRBJ1-4	.	once	CASSLAGAGTGLGEKLFF	TGCGCCAGCAGCTTGGCCGGGGCAGGAACGGGTTTAGGTGAAAAACTGTTTTTT
TRBV5-4	13	TRBJ2-3	.	.	CASSLDSPDTQYF	TGTGCCAGCAGCTTGGACAGTCCGGATACGCAGTATTTT
TRBV14	15	TRBJ1-2	.	.	CASSQGAGVGYGYTF	TGTGCCAGCAGCCAAGGAGCCGGGGTCGGCTATGGCTACACCTTC
TRBV6-5	12	TRBJ2-7	TRBD1	.	CASSDRVSEQYF	TGTGCCAGCAGTGACAGGGTCTCCGAGCAGTACTTC
TRBV27	17	TRBJ1-4	.	.	CASSFSLRRATNEKLFF	TGTGCCAGCAGTTTTTCCCTACGGCGAGCAACTAATGAAAAACTGTTTTTT
TRBV5-6	16	TRBJ2-7	TRBD2	.	CASSPDPGLAGLGQYF	TGTGCCAGCAGCCCCGACCCGGGACTAGCGGGGCTCGGGCAGTACTTC
TRBV13	15	TRBJ2-1	TRBD1	.	CASSFDRVSYNEQFF	TGTGCCAGCAGCTTCGACAGGGTATCCTACAATGAGCAGTTCTTC
TRBV28	14	TRBJ2-7	.	.	CASTPPTGFYEQYF	TGTGCCAGCACCCCGCCCACAGGGTTCTACGAGCAGTACTTC